The clone carrying this T cell receptor beta chain was picked up one time. CDR3 size: 14 residues. Germline lookup yields CDR1 SGHTS and CDR2 YDEGEE. V lost 6 bases and J 2 bases, leaving 15 bases between the germline ends. All patients experienced relapse after autologous stem cell transplantation, and brentuximab vedotin exposure was variable. This specimen comes from a study of PD-1 blockade in classical Hodgkin lymphoma. Generated by immunoSEQ multiplex PCR, the TCRdb table keeps only in-frame clones and is missing some. Found here are about 58,000 clones, approximately 89% of them singletons; the top ten hold around 9.3%.

The origin of this receptor is a human donor with classical Hodgkin lymphoma. This sequence joins TRBV5-8 and TRBJ2-7, with D tentatively TRBD1 (7 bases). Sequencing used peripheral blood mononuclear cells (PBMCs), obtained before the second cycle of nivolumab. The CDR3 protein is CASTGGGKTYEQYF. The CDR3 coding sequence is TGTGCCAGCACCGGAGGGGGCAAAACCTACGAGCAGTACTTC.